The clone carrying this T cell receptor beta chain was recorded only once. Authors' processing steps: Reference gene primer amplification gave estimated nucleated cell counts. Libraries were prepared by immunoSEQ multiplex PCR; TCRdb keeps only in-frame clonotypes and omits some of them. The V and J calls and the clone size are those of that table, but D and trimming were determined from the DNA. The sample contains just over 150,000 clones, 75% to 90% of which appear only once. This entry comes from a study of blood T cell repertoires in COVID-19. For the study at large: The samples span acute and convalescent COVID-19 from the United States, Italy and Spain. T cells, B-cell-depleted T cells, or PBMCs provided the cDNA or gDNA that served as material.

The junction had 8 bases not matched to a gene; V was cut back by 3 bases and J by 5 bases. This CDR3 comprises 15 residues. The V gene's germline CDR1 is MNHEY and CDR2 SMNVEV (reference sequence). The sequencing sample was made of peripheral blood. This TCR was sampled from a woman in her thirties or forties with acute or convalescent COVID-19. The rearrangement uses TRBV27 and TRBJ1-2, with 8 positions matching TRBD1. The CDR3 DNA reads as TGTGCCAGCAGTTTCCGCCTACAGGGGGTTTATGGCTACACCTTC. Amino acids: CASSFRLQGVYGYTF.